This is a list of T cell receptor beta chains from one sample in a study of T cell changes during pregnancy in multiple sclerosis. Data came from immunoSEQ multiplex PCR; TCRdb stores just in-frame clones and leaves some out. The sample has some 44,000 clones; about nine tenths are singletons. The sample consisted of CD4+ T cells from peripheral blood mononuclear cells, taken in the third trimester of pregnancy. Receptor source: a female donor with multiple sclerosis, enrolled in a pregnancy study. CDR3s include the opening cysteine and the closing phenylalanine or tryptophan. Each record gives: J gene, clone size, V gene, D gene, CDR3 protein, CDR3 DNA. A D gene is named only where the DNA matches it firmly. Rows give clone size only sometimes, using once, few, many, or a class for an expanded clone.

J gene: TRBJ1-1; clone size: few; V gene: TRBV5-1; D gene: TRBD1; CDR3 protein: CASSADRGGTEAFF; CDR3 DNA: TGCGCCAGCAGCGCAGACAGGGGTGGCACTGAAGCTTTCTTT
J gene: TRBJ1-2; clone size: -; V gene: TRBV6-5; D gene: -; CDR3 protein: CATTEIYGYTF; CDR3 DNA: TGTGCCACCACAGAAATCTATGGCTACACCTTC
J gene: TRBJ1-3; clone size: -; V gene: TRBV25-1; D gene: -; CDR3 protein: CASSEGRAGNTIYF; CDR3 DNA: TGTGCCAGCAGTGAAGGCAGGGCTGGAAACACCATATATTTT
J gene: TRBJ2-3; clone size: -; V gene: TRBV5-4; D gene: TRBD1; CDR3 protein: CASSKPGQGITDTQYF; CDR3 DNA: TGTGCCAGCAGCAAACCGGGACAGGGGATCACAGATACGCAGTATTTT
J gene: TRBJ2-7; clone size: -; V gene: TRBV5-1; D gene: TRBD2; CDR3 protein: CASRPTSGRSYEQYF; CDR3 DNA: TGCGCCAGCAGGCCTACTAGCGGGAGATCCTACGAGCAGTACTTC
J gene: TRBJ1-1; clone size: -; V gene: TRBV6-5; D gene: -; CDR3 protein: CASSWEGRDTEAFF; CDR3 DNA: TGTGCCAGCAGTTGGGAGGGTCGGGACACTGAAGCTTTCTTT
J gene: TRBJ2-1; clone size: -; V gene: TRBV5-4; D gene: -; CDR3 protein: CASSLALYNEQFF; CDR3 DNA: TGTGCCAGCAGCTTGGCTCTTTACAATGAGCAGTTCTTC
J gene: TRBJ1-5; clone size: once; V gene: TRBV6-1; D gene: TRBD1; CDR3 protein: CASSQGGGQPQHF; CDR3 DNA: TGTGCCAGCAGTCAGGGGGGTGGTCAGCCCCAGCATTTT
J gene: TRBJ1-3; clone size: -; V gene: TRBV4-3; D gene: TRBD1; CDR3 protein: CASSHDTGGFGNTIYF; CDR3 DNA: TGCGCCAGCAGCCACGACACAGGGGGCTTCGGAAACACCATATATTTT
J gene: TRBJ1-4; clone size: -; V gene: TRBV6-1; D gene: TRBD1; CDR3 protein: CASCRGREKLFF; CDR3 DNA: TGTGCCAGTTGCAGGGGGCGCGAAAAACTGTTTTTT
J gene: TRBJ1-2; clone size: -; V gene: TRBV29-1; D gene: -; CDR3 protein: CSVESGYGYTF; CDR3 DNA: TGCAGCGTTGAATCAGGCTATGGCTACACCTTC
J gene: TRBJ1-5; clone size: -; V gene: TRBV7-6; D gene: -; CDR3 protein: CASSPQGPRGNQPQHF; CDR3 DNA: TGTGCCAGCAGCCCCCAAGGCCCGAGGGGGAATCAGCCCCAGCATTTT
J gene: TRBJ2-5; clone size: -; V gene: TRBV6-5; D gene: TRBD2; CDR3 protein: CASSTLAGVSETQYF; CDR3 DNA: TGTGCCAGCAGTACACTAGCGGGAGTTTCGGAGACCCAGTACTTC
J gene: TRBJ1-1; clone size: -; V gene: TRBV18; D gene: TRBD1; CDR3 protein: CASSTRDRNPTEAFF; CDR3 DNA: TGTGCCAGCTCAACACGGGACAGGAACCCCACTGAAGCTTTCTTT
J gene: TRBJ2-5; clone size: -; V gene: TRBV4-1; D gene: -; CDR3 protein: CASSQESAGETQYF; CDR3 DNA: TGCGCCAGCAGCCAAGAGAGTGCGGGAGAGACCCAGTACTTC
J gene: TRBJ1-2; clone size: medium-sized; V gene: TRBV9; D gene: -; CDR3 protein: CASSVDGRVQAGYTF; CDR3 DNA: TGTGCCAGCAGCGTAGATGGCAGGGTTCAGGCAGGCTACACCTTC